This T cell receptor (beta chain) appears in the sequencing data of a study of T-cell reconstitution after alpha-beta-depleted transplantation in children. Construction of the TCRbeta library involved unique molecular identifiers. TCRdb analysed the PCR reads with MiXCR anew, one entry per CDR3 protein. Of 400,000 to 500,000 distinct CDR3 sequences in the sample, about 11% are singletons; the top ten hold roughly 5.1%. This clonotype came up a few times. Germline trimming cut 3 bases from V and 8 bases from J; bases unmatched to any gene: 4. The CDR3 contains 13 residues. The J gene is TRBJ2-1, the V gene TRBV12-3 or TRBV12-4, with TRBD2 identical over 7 bases. The source material was PBMCs from the stem cell graft donor, sampled from the stem cell graft. This TCR came from a human donor who donated a stem cell graft to a child with acute myeloid leukemia. The CDR3 here is CASSFREAHEQFF. In DNA form, the CDR3 reads TGTGCCAGCAGTTTCCGGGAGGCTCATGAGCAGTTCTTC.